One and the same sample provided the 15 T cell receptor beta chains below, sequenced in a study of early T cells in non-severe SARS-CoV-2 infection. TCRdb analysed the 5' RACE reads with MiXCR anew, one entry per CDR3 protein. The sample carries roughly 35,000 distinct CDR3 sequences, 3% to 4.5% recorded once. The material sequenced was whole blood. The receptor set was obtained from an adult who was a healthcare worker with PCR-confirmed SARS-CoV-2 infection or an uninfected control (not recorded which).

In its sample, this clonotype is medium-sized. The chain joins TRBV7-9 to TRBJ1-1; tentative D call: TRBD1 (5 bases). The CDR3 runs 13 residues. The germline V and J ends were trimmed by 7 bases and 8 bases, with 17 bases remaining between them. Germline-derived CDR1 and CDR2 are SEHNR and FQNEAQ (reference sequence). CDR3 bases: TGTGCCAGCACCCCCGGGACCCGACTGGAAGCTTTCTTT. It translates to CASTPGTRLEAFF.

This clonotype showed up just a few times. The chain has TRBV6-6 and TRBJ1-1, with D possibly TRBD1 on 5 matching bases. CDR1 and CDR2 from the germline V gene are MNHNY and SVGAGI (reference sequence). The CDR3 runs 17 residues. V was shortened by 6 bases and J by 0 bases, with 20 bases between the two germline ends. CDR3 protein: CASRPPRRGNMNTEAFF. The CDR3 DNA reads TGTGCCAGCAGACCCCCAAGGCGGGGGAACATGAACACTGAAGCTTTCTTT.

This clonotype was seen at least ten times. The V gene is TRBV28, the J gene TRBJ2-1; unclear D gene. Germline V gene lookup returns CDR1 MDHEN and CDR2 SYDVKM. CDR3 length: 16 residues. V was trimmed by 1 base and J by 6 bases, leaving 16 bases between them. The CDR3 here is CASSLYQYFPSNEQFF. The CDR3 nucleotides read TGTGCCAGCAGTTTATATCAGTATTTTCCGTCCAATGAGCAGTTCTTC.

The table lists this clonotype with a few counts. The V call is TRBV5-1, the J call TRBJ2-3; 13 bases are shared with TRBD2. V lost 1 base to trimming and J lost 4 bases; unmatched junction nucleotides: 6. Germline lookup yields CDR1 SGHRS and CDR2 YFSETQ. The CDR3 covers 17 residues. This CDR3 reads CASSLWGTSGMSDTQYF. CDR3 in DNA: TGCGCCAGCAGCTTGTGGGGGACTAGCGGGATGTCAGATACGCAGTATTTT.

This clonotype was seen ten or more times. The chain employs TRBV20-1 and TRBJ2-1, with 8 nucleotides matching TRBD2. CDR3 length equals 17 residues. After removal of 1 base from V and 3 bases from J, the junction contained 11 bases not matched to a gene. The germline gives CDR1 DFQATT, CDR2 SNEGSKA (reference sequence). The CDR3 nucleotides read TGCAGTGCTAGAGTCCCTTCACTAGCGGACTACTACAATGAGCAGTTCTTC. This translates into CSARVPSLADYYNEQFF.

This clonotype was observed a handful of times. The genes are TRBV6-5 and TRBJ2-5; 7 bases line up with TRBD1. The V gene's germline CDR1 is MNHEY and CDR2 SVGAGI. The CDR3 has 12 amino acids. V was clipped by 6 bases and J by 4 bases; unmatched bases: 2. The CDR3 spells CASSRDRETQYF. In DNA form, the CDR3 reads TGTGCCAGCAGCCGGGACAGAGAGACCCAGTACTTC.

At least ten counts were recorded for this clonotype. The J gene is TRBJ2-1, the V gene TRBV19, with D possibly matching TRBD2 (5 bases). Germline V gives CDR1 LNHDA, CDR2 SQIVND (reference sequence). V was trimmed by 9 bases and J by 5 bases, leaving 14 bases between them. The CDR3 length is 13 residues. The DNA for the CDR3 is TGTGCCAGCCGGGATCAGCCCCACAATGAGCAGTTCTTC. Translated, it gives CASRDQPHNEQFF.

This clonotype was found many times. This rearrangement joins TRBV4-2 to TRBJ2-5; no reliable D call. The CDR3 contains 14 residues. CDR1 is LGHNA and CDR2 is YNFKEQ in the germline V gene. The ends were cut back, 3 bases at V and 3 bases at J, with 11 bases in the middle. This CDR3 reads CASSHREAKETQYF. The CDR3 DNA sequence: TGTGCCAGCAGCCACCGTGAGGCGAAAGAGACCCAGTACTTC.

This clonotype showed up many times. This chain's CDR3 is CASSPLGRGRGDTQYF. The CDR3, as DNA: TGTGCCAGCAGCCCCCTTGGCAGGGGGCGCGGAGATACGCAGTATTTT. The chain is built from TRBV7-9 and TRBJ2-3; 8 positions agree with TRBD1. With V trimmed by 5 bases and J by 5 bases, 12 bases remained unmatched. This CDR3 contains 16 residues. Germline V gene data show CDR1 as SEHNR and CDR2 as FQNEAQ (reference sequence).

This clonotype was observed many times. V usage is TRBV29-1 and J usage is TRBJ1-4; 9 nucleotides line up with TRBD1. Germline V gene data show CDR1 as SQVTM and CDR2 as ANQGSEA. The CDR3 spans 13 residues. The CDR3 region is CSYDRGGGGKLFF. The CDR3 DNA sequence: TGCAGTTACGACAGGGGGGGAGGCGGAAAACTGTTTTTT.

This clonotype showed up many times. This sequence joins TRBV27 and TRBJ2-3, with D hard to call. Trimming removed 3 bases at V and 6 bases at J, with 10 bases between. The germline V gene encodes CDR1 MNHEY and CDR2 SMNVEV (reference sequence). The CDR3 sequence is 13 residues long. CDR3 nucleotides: TGTGCCAGCAGTTTGACTCACCGGGATACGCAGTATTTT. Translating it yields CASSLTHRDTQYF.

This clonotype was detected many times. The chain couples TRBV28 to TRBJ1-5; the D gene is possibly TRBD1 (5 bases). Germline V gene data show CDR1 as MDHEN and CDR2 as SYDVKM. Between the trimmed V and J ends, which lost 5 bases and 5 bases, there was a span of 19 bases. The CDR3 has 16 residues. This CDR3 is CASSPRGASFHQPQHF. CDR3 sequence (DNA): TGTGCCAGCAGTCCACGCGGGGCGAGTTTCCATCAGCCCCAGCATTTT. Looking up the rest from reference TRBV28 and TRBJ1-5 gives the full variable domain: DVKVTQSSRYLVKRTGEKVFLECVQDMDHENMFWYRQDPGLGLRLIYFSYDVKMKEKGDIPEGYSVSREKKERFSLILESASTNQTSMYLCASSPRGASFHQPQHFGDGTRLSIL.

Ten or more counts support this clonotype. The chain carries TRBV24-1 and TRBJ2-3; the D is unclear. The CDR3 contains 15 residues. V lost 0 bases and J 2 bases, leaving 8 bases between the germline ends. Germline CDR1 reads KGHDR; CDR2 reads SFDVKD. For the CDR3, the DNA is TGTGCCACCAGTGATTTGGGCAGAGACACAGATACGCAGTATTTT. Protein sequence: CATSDLGRDTDTQYF.

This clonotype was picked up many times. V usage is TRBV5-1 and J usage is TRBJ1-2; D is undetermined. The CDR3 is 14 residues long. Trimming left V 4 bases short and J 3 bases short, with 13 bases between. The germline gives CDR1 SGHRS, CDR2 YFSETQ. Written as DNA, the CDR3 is TGCGCCAGCAGCCTCTTAACACCGGACTATGGCTACACCTTC. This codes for CASSLLTPDYGYTF.

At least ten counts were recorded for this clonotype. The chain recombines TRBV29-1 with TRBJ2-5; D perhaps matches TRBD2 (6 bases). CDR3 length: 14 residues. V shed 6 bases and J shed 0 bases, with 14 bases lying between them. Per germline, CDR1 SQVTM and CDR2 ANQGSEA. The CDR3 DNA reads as TGCAGCGTCGGGGGACGGTGGGACCAAGAGACCCAGTACTTC. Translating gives CSVGGRWDQETQYF.